The 28 T cell receptor beta chains listed next were all sequenced from one sample in a study of technical replicates of blood from a handful of donors. The assay was immunoSEQ multiplex PCR, and TCRdb's table has in-frame clones only and misses some. The table shows about 79,000 clones, with under 95% occurring only once. The source material was T cells isolated from PBMCs. The receptor set was obtained from a human donor in good health.

This chain connects TRBV7-8 to TRBJ1-1; D gene ambiguous. Germline lookup yields CDR1 SGHVS and CDR2 FQNEAQ. CDR3 size: 14 residues. V dropped 1 base and J dropped 5 bases, with 11 bases sitting between them. DNA of the CDR3: TGTGCCAGCAGCTTAGAATTGTCGGGAACTGAAGCTTTCTTT. Translating it yields CASSLELSGTEAFF.

The V and J genes are TRBV29-1 and TRBJ1-1; 8 nucleotides align to TRBD1. The CDR3 length is 14 residues. V shed 7 bases, J shed 2 bases, and the junction held 9 bases outside the gene matches. Per germline, CDR1 SQVTM and CDR2 ANQGSEA. CDR3 nucleotide sequence: TGCAGCGCCCCAACAGGGGGGGGAAACACTGAAGCTTTCTTT. The encoded protein is CSAPTGGGNTEAFF.

The chain has TRBV1 and TRBJ2-4; the table's D call, TRBD1, has no DNA check behind it. TRBV1 is designated a pseudogene. The CDR3 is 19 residues long. The CDR3: CTSSRAPGTGYETKNIQYF. As DNA, the CDR3 is TGCACCAGCAGCCGGGCTCCCGGGACAGGGTATGAGACCAAAAACATTCAGTACTTC.

The V and J genes are TRBV15 and TRBJ1-2; D not certain. Trimming took off 5 bases at V and 2 bases at J, with 6 bases between the two ends. The CDR3 contains 12 residues. Germline assignment: CDR1 LNHNV and CDR2 YYDKDF (reference sequence). CDR3 sequence reads: CATSQKNYGYTF. The CDR3 DNA sequence: TGTGCCACCAGCCAGAAAAACTATGGCTACACCTTC.

V usage is TRBV27 and J usage is TRBJ1-4, with 9 positions matching TRBD1. Trimming took 5 bases from V and 8 from J; bases not matched to a gene: 9. The CDR3 length is 15 residues. Germline V CDR1 and CDR2: MNHEY, SMNVEV (reference sequence). This CDR3 is CASSLQGAEEEKLFF. The CDR3 DNA sequence: TGTGCCAGCAGTCTACAGGGGGCGGAGGAGGAAAAACTGTTTTTT.

The chain couples TRBV28 to TRBJ2-4; TRBD1 agrees at 7 bases. Germline loops: CDR1 MDHEN, CDR2 SYDVKM. J gave up 0 bases and V 5 bases, and 13 bases lay outside the gene matches. CDR3 length equals 18 residues. This CDR3 reads CASSTPVDRTVAKNIQYF. CDR3 nucleotides: TGTGCCAGCAGTACACCTGTGGACAGGACGGTAGCCAAAAACATTCAGTACTTC.

The J gene is TRBJ1-1, the V gene TRBV6-1; 7 bases align to TRBD1. This CDR3 region has 13 residues. Per germline, CDR1 MNHNS and CDR2 SASEGT. The J segment lost 5 bases and the V segment lost 5 bases, leaving 5 bases of the junction unmatched. CDR3 nucleotides: TGTGCCAGCAGTTTACAGGGGCATACTGAAGCTTTCTTT. Translating gives CASSLQGHTEAFF.

This clone was counted once. This chain joins TRBV14 and TRBJ1-2; no clear D. V lost 4 bases and J lost 2, with 23 bases in between. The CDR3 totals 18 residues. Germline values: CDR1 SGHDN, CDR2 FVKESK. The CDR3 sequence is CASSPHPTRALRNYGYTF. CDR3 nucleotide sequence: TGTGCCAGCAGCCCCCACCCGACGCGGGCTTTGAGGAACTATGGCTACACCTTC.

This clone has only one observation. The chain combines TRBV28 with TRBJ2-7, with 7 bases that match TRBD2. The CDR3 totals 17 residues. CDR1 is MDHEN, CDR2 SYDVKM, per germline. J lost 3 bases, V lost 2 bases, and 13 bases had no gene match. The CDR3 loop reads CASSLASASGDYYEQYF. Here the CDR3 DNA reads TGTGCCAGCAGTTTAGCTTCGGCTAGCGGAGACTACTACGAGCAGTACTTC. Full variable domain (remainder filled in from reference TRBV28 and TRBJ2-7): DVKVTQSSRYLVKRTGEKVFLECVQDMDHENMFWYRQDPGLGLRLIYFSYDVKMKEKGDIPEGYSVSREKKERFSLILESASTNQTSMYLCASSLASASGDYYEQYFGPGTRLTVT.

J is TRBJ2-7 and V is TRBV4-1, with 12 nucleotides matching TRBD2. The CDR3 runs 16 residues. V trimming: 3 bases; J trimming: 2 bases; junction bases outside the gene matches: 5. Germline loops: CDR1 MGHRA, CDR2 YSYEKL. This CDR3 reads CASSQGLAGLTYEQYF. The CDR3 region has the DNA TGCGCCAGCAGCCAGGGACTAGCGGGTTTAACCTACGAGCAGTACTTC.

This clone was recorded once. The chain carries TRBV5-8 and TRBJ2-7, with D perhaps TRBD1 (6 bases). Trimming took 9 bases from V and 0 from J, leaving 13 bases between them. CDR1 and CDR2 from the germline V gene are SGHTS and YDEGEE. The CDR3 has 13 amino acids. This chain's CDR3 is CANRQEDSYEQYF. DNA for the CDR3: TGTGCCAACCGACAGGAGGACTCCTACGAGCAGTACTTC.

V and J are TRBV10-3 and TRBJ2-3; 12 nucleotides line up with TRBD2. Trimming removed 6 bases from V and 4 bases from J; junction bases left unmatched: 11. Germline V gene lookup returns CDR1 ENHRY and CDR2 SYGVKD. This CDR3 is 17 amino acids long. The CDR3 spells CAISPRLAGEFADTQYF. DNA of the CDR3: TGTGCCATCAGCCCACGACTAGCGGGAGAGTTCGCAGATACGCAGTATTTT.

The chain employs TRBV4-2 and TRBJ2-2, with D possibly TRBD1 on 5 matching bases. The CDR3 length is 15 residues. V shed 2 bases and J shed 7 bases, with 14 bases lying between them. CDR1 and CDR2 from the germline V gene are LGHNA and YNFKEQ. CDR3 nucleotides: TGTGCCAGCAGCCAACCGGTCAGGGTGCGCGGGGAGCTGTTTTTT. Protein sequence: CASSQPVRVRGELFF.

The gene calls are TRBV7-2 and TRBJ1-4; a weak D match, TRBD1 (5 bases). The germline gives CDR1 SGHTA, CDR2 FQGNSA. Trimming pared 1 base from V and 3 bases from J, leaving 12 bases between. This CDR3 has 16 residues. The CDR3 DNA reads as TGTGCCAGCAGCTTAGAAGGCAGGGTTCCTAATGAAAAACTGTTTTTT. Its translation is CASSLEGRVPNEKLFF.

This clone was recorded once. The rearrangement links TRBV5-8 to TRBJ2-5; D is ambiguous. This CDR3 is built from 17 residues. Germline CDR1 and CDR2: SGHTS and YDEGEE. Trimming cost V 0 bases and J 5 bases, with 20 bases left between them. Here the CDR3 DNA reads TGTGCCAGCAGCTTGGCCTTATCCCTAGGCTCTGGGGAGACCCAGTACTTC. Its protein product is CASSLALSLGSGETQYF. The whole variable domain, remainder taken from reference TRBV5-8 and TRBJ2-5, is EAGVTQSPTHLIKTRGQQATLRCSPISGHTSVYWYQQALGLGLQFLLWYDEGEERNRGNFPPRFSGRQFPNYSSELNVNALELEDSALYLCASSLALSLGSGETQYFGPGTRLLVL.

This chain joins TRBV18 and TRBJ1-1; no firm D call. Germline lookup yields CDR1 KGHSH and CDR2 LQKENI. V gave up 6 bases and J gave up 1 base, with 12 bases separating them. The length of the CDR3 is 14 residues. The CDR3 DNA reads as TGTGCCAGCTCTCCCACGGGAGCGAACACTGAAGCTTTCTTT. Residues: CASSPTGANTEAFF.

The chain recombines TRBV6-5 with TRBJ2-7; perhaps TRBD1 as D (6 bases). The CDR3 has 15 residues. Germline V lookup: CDR1 MNHEY, CDR2 SVGAGI. With 5 bases removed from V and 0 bases from J, the gap between germline ends came to 14 bases. The CDR3 DNA reads as TGTGCCAGCAGTACCGGGACAAGAGGCTCCTACGAGCAGTACTTC. It specifies CASSTGTRGSYEQYF.

The rearrangement links TRBV5-4 to TRBJ2-2, with unresolved D. CDR1 SGHNT and CDR2 YYREEE come from the germline V gene (reference sequence). CDR3 length: 14 amino acids. Between the trimmed V and J ends, which lost 1 base and 7 bases, there was a span of 11 bases. The CDR3 nucleotides read TGTGCCAGCAGCTTGTTCCCCGGTGGCGGGGAGCTGTTTTTT. It yields the protein CASSLFPGGGELFF.

This chain joins TRBV6-1 and TRBJ1-2; D perhaps matches TRBD1 (6 bases). The CDR3 extends over 17 amino acids. V lost 3 bases, J lost 3 bases, and 20 bases lay in between. Per germline, CDR1 MNHNS and CDR2 SASEGT. This chain's CDR3 is CASSDVGLARGDYGYTF. The CDR3, as DNA: TGTGCCAGCAGTGATGTTGGGTTGGCCAGGGGTGACTATGGCTACACCTTC.

With respect to this clone: At one of its ends the junction is not consistent with the germline gene, which may arise from a read error. The chain uses TRBV6-1 and TRBJ1-2; 9 nucleotides agree with TRBD1. The germline V gene has CDR1 MNHNS and CDR2 SASEGT. This CDR3 contains 16 residues. The DNA of the CDR3 is TGTGCCAGCACTGAACCGGGACAGGGCAATTTCTATGGCTACACCTTC. Translation: CASTEPGQGNFYGYTF.

The chain joins TRBV2 to TRBJ1-2; D is unresolved. Germline V gives CDR1 SNHLY, CDR2 FYNNEI. The V end lost 7 bases, the J end lost 2 bases, and 14 bases lay between the germline ends. The CDR3 spans 14 residues. This chain's CDR3 is CASTPRASNYGYTF. The CDR3 DNA sequence: TGTGCCAGCACTCCACGAGCGAGCAACTATGGCTACACCTTC.

The chain recombines TRBV5-4 with TRBJ1-3, with 8 bases matching TRBD1. CDR3 length: 15 amino acids. Trimming at V came to 4 bases and at J to 0 bases, leaving 3 bases not matched to a gene. The germline gives CDR1 SGHNT, CDR2 YYREEE (reference sequence). CDR3: CASSLGQDSGNTIYF. The CDR3 DNA reads as TGTGCCAGCAGCCTGGGACAGGACTCTGGAAACACCATATATTTT.

The CDR3 loop reads CASSFDSLYGYTF. The CDR3, as DNA: TGTGCCAGCAGCTTTGACAGCCTCTATGGCTACACCTTC. J is TRBJ1-2 and V is TRBV5-4, with D possibly matching TRBD1 (5 bases). The CDR3 covers 13 residues. Germline V gene lookup returns CDR1 SGHNT and CDR2 YYREEE (reference sequence). Trimming stripped 2 bases from V and 4 bases from J, with 9 bases between.

The rearrangement links TRBV2 to TRBJ1-5; D unresolved. Trimming stripped 2 bases from V and 11 bases from J, with 13 bases between. CDR1 and CDR2 from the germline V gene are SNHLY and FYNNEI. There are 13 residues in the CDR3. CDR3 DNA: TGTGCCAGCAGTGAATATCCCGTTGAGGCCCAGCATTTT. Protein sequence: CASSEYPVEAQHF.

This clone showed up just once. This chain connects TRBV14 to TRBJ2-3; 8 bases agree with TRBD2. CDR1 and CDR2 from the germline V gene are SGHDN and FVKESK. The V gene end was trimmed by 5 bases and the J gene end by 4 bases; junction bases not matched to a gene: 11. The CDR3 spans 16 residues. This chain's CDR3 is CASSFLGTRYADTQYF. In DNA form, the CDR3 reads TGTGCCAGCAGCTTTCTTGGGACTAGGTACGCAGATACGCAGTATTTT.

The rearrangement links TRBV4-1 to TRBJ1-2; D is uncertain. Germline V lookup: CDR1 MGHRA, CDR2 YSYEKL. Trimming took 1 base from V and 1 from J, leaving 7 bases between them. CDR3 length: 14 residues. CDR3 residues: CASSQVRGNYGYTF. The DNA for the CDR3 is TGCGCCAGCAGCCAAGTACGGGGTAACTATGGCTACACCTTC.

The chain links TRBV18 to TRBJ2-7; 7 positions agree with TRBD2. The CDR3 runs 15 residues. Germline CDR1 and CDR2: KGHSH and LQKENI. With 6 bases clipped from V and 4 bases from J, the junction kept 12 bases outside the gene matches. DNA of the CDR3: TGTGCCAGCTCCTTTAAGCGGGATGGTATTTACGAGCAGTACTTC. Translating gives CASSFKRDGIYEQYF.

DNA for the CDR3: TGTGCCAGTAGCGCGACTCAAGAGACCCAGTACTTC. It is translated as CASSATQETQYF. This chain joins TRBV19 and TRBJ2-5; D unclear. CDR1 is LNHDA and CDR2 is SQIVND in the germline V gene (reference sequence). The length of the CDR3 is 12 residues. Trimming shortened V by 6 bases and J by 2 bases, and 7 bases separated the two germline ends.